This TCR beta chain is from a study of T cell repertoires in cytomegalovirus infection. Study-level points and caveats: HLA-C-restricted CMV clonotypes gave the most frequent clonotype in two of eight donors.

In its sample, this clonotype was seen a few times. The antigen remains unidentified. TCRdb itself ran the reads through MiXCR, one entry per CDR3 protein. Of about 300,000 distinct CDR3 sequences listed, about a tenth are singletons. The CDR3 contains 16 residues. Germline-derived CDR1 and CDR2 are LGHNA and YNFKEQ. V lost 0 bases and J 5 bases, leaving 16 bases between the germline ends. The genes are TRBV4-2 and TRBJ2-5; no clear D. Material for sequencing was PBMCs. The sequence derives from a human donor in good health (CMV status not recorded). Some clones in this sample may be carry-over from other donors' samples. The CDR3 nucleotides are TGTGCCAGCAGCCAAGATTTGGCTAGTATGTCGGAGACCCAGTACTTC. It specifies CASSQDLASMSETQYF.